The 13 T cell receptor beta chains in this list originate from one sample, sequenced in a study of shared clonotypes between healthy human individuals. The table came from immunoSEQ multiplex PCR; TCRdb's copy has only in-frame clones and leaves some out. The sample includes 450,000 to 500,000 clones, 70% to 85% of them seen just once. Sequenced material: PBMCs. The source of these receptors is a middle-aged woman in good health. Some clones in this sample may be carry-over from other donors' samples.

The chain joins TRBV4-3 to TRBJ2-3; 9 bases agree with TRBD2. Germline values: CDR1 LGHNA, CDR2 YSLEER. The length of the CDR3 is 13 residues. The junction had 6 bases not matched to a gene; V was cut back by 8 bases and J by 6 bases. The CDR3 loop is CASGSGRLDTQYF. The CDR3 region has the DNA TGCGCCAGCGGTAGCGGGAGACTGGATACGCAGTATTTT.

This chain joins TRBV29-1 and TRBJ2-1; D unresolved. The germline V gene encodes CDR1 SQVTM and CDR2 ANQGSEA. The length of the CDR3 is 12 residues. Trimming left V 3 bases short and J 5 bases short, with 8 bases between. The CDR3 spells CSVDSWNNEQFF. CDR3 DNA: TGCAGCGTTGACTCGTGGAACAATGAGCAGTTCTTC.

This rearrangement joins TRBV19 to TRBJ2-5, with 12 bases matching TRBD1. The CDR3 contains 13 residues. The V and J ends lost 4 bases and 8 bases, in that order; junction bases with no gene match: 2. Germline lookup yields CDR1 LNHDA and CDR2 SQIVND (reference sequence). The CDR3 here is CASSTGTGGTQYF. Written as DNA, the CDR3 is TGTGCCAGTAGTACCGGGACAGGGGGCACCCAGTACTTC.

This clone was counted between two and nine times. The CDR3 DNA reads as TGTGCCAGCAGTTCCCCCAGTGAGGGTTGGAGCGAGCAGTACTTC. The encoded protein is CASSSPSEGWSEQYF. The chain joins TRBV28 to TRBJ2-7, with D perhaps TRBD2 (5 bases). Trimming stripped 4 bases from V and 6 bases from J, with 19 bases between. The CDR3 contains 15 residues. Germline assignment: CDR1 MDHEN and CDR2 SYDVKM.

With regard to this clone: The same CDR3 is also encoded by other DNA sequences in this sample. V gene TRBV19 combines with J gene TRBJ1-5; no clear D gene. Germline CDR1 and CDR2: LNHDA and SQIVND (reference sequence). V lost 3 bases, J lost 2 bases, and 2 bases lay in between. This CDR3 is 12 amino acids long. DNA of the CDR3: TGTGCCAGTAGTATCGGCAATCAGCCCCAGCATTTT. Amino acids: CASSIGNQPQHF.

This chain links TRBV6-1 with TRBJ1-2; TRBD1 is a possible D gene (5 bases). The CDR3 sequence is 14 residues long. CDR1 is MNHNS and CDR2 is SASEGT in the germline V gene. Trimming took 9 bases from V and 7 from J, leaving 21 bases between them. Here the CDR3 reads CASTVDIIAGGYTF. CDR3 DNA sequence: TGTGCCAGTACAGTGGACATAATAGCTGGTGGCTACACCTTC.

This clone was found a few times. This rearrangement joins TRBV2 to TRBJ1-2; D gene ambiguous. V was clipped by 10 bases and J by 0 bases, with 9 bases between them. CDR3 size: 12 residues. The germline V gene has CDR1 SNHLY and CDR2 FYNNEI. The DNA for the CDR3 is TGTGCCACCGCCAGGTCTAACTATGGCTACACCTTC. It codes for CATARSNYGYTF.

J is TRBJ2-7 and V is TRBV18; D is uncertain. CDR3 length equals 13 residues. Deletions cut 2 bases from V and 1 base from J, with 6 bases between. Per germline, CDR1 KGHSH and CDR2 LQKENI. The CDR3 DNA follows: TGTGCCAGCTCACCAGCAGGATCCTACGAGCAGTACTTC. This gives the protein CASSPAGSYEQYF.

The J gene is TRBJ2-3, the V gene TRBV27; D may be TRBD2 (6 bases). Deletions cut 5 bases from V and 1 base from J, with 16 bases between. Germline values: CDR1 MNHEY, CDR2 SMNVEV (reference sequence). The CDR3 is made up of 16 amino acids. In DNA form, the CDR3 reads TGTGCCAGCAGTAAAAGTCCGGGACTGGGCACAGATACGCAGTATTTT. Translated, it gives CASSKSPGLGTDTQYF.

In the case of this clone: This sequence may be a read error, since a much larger clone differs from it by one base. The chain uses TRBV4-3 and TRBJ2-7, with 9 bases lining up with TRBD2. This CDR3 contains 20 residues. V dropped 2 bases and J dropped 7; count of bases not matched to a gene: 24. From germline, CDR1 is LGHNA and CDR2 YSLEER. The DNA of the CDR3 is TGCGCCAGCAGCCAAAAATTCGGATGGTCAGTAGCGGGAGTAGTGGTAGAGCAGTACTTC. It encodes CASSQKFGWSVAGVVVEQYF.

For this clone: The junction departs from germline at one end; a sequencing error may be responsible. This rearrangement joins TRBV7-9 to TRBJ2-5, with D maybe TRBD2 (5 bases). CDR1 is SEHNR and CDR2 is FQNEAQ in the germline V gene (reference sequence). The CDR3 totals 13 residues. The DNA for the CDR3 is TGTGCCAGCAGCTTTAGGGTGGGAGAGACCCAGCACTTC. Translation: CASSFRVGETQHF.

The gene calls are TRBV28 and TRBJ2-4; a weak D match, TRBD2 (5 bases). Germline lookup yields CDR1 MDHEN and CDR2 SYDVKM. The V end was cut by 8 bases, the J end by 9 bases, with 14 bases between. The CDR3 runs to 12 residues. The CDR3 here is CASGLTVGIQYF. As DNA, the CDR3 is TGTGCCAGCGGACTGACCGTCGGCATTCAGTACTTC. The whole variable domain, filled in from reference TRBV28 and TRBJ2-4, reads DVKVTQSSRYLVKRTGEKVFLECVQDMDHENMFWYRQDPGLGLRLIYFSYDVKMKEKGDIPEGYSVSREKKERFSLILESASTNQTSMYLCASGLTVGIQYFGAGTRLSVL.

This chain links TRBV7-2 with TRBJ2-1; D is ambiguous. Germline loops: CDR1 SGHTA, CDR2 FQGNSA. V shed 5 bases and J shed 6 bases, with 11 bases lying between them. This CDR3 comprises 13 residues. The CDR3: CASSQVNPNEQFF. The CDR3 DNA sequence: TGTGCCAGCAGCCAGGTTAACCCCAATGAGCAGTTCTTC.